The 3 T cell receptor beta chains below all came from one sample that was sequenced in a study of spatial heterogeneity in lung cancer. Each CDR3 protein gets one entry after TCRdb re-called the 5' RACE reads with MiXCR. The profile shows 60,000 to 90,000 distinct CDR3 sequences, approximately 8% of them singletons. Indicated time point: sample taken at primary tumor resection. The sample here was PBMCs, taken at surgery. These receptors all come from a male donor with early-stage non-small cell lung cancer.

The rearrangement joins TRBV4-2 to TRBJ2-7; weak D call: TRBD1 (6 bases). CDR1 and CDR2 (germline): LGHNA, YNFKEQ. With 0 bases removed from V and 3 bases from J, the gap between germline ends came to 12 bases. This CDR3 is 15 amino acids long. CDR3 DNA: TGTGCCAGCAGCCAAGATTCAGGGGCGGACTACGAGCAGTACTTC. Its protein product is CASSQDSGADYEQYF.

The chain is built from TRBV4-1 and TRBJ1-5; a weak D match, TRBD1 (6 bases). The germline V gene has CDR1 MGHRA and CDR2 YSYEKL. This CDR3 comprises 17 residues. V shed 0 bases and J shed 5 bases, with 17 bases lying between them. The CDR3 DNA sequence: TGCGCCAGCAGCCAAGATGACCGGGGGGCTTCGGATCAGCCCCAGCATTTT. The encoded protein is CASSQDDRGASDQPQHF.

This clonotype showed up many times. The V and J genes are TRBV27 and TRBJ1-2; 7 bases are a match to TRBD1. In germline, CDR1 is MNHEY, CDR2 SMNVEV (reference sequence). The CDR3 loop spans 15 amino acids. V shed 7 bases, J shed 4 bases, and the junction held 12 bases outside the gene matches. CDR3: CASTLRSGQLYGYTF. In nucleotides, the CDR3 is TGTGCCAGCACCCTCCGGTCGGGACAGCTCTATGGCTACACCTTC.